The 26 T cell receptor beta chains below come from one sample, sequenced in a study of blood T cell repertoires in COVID-19 (dated by TCRdb to 2020 to 2022). Receptor amplification or capture employed the immunoSEQ multiplex PCR assay. TCRdb took this table from immuneACCESS and kept in-frame rearrangements with V and J called. Such tables lack part of the clones; where checked against another copy, unresolved V genes explain under half of the gap, and the rest is unexplained. The sample contains fewer than 300,000 clones, more than 80% of them found a single time. The ten largest clones take up 1% to 1.3% of the sample. Sample: PBMCs or T cells enriched from blood (not recorded which). Receptors were obtained from a woman in her thirties who had recovered from COVID-19.

This sequence joins TRBV7-8 and TRBJ2-2; D call uncertain. This CDR3 is built from 13 residues. Trimming removed 5 bases from V and 7 bases from J, with 11 bases in between. Germline loops: CDR1 SGHVS, CDR2 FQNEAQ. CDR3 region: CASSPLRSGELFF. The CDR3 nucleotides read TGTGCCAGCAGCCCCTTGCGGAGCGGGGAGCTGTTTTTT.

The chain employs TRBV7-9 and TRBJ2-7, with 11 bases matching TRBD1. Per germline, CDR1 SEHNR and CDR2 FQNEAQ (reference sequence). There are 15 residues in the CDR3. J was trimmed by 5 bases and V by 1 base; bases with no gene match: 4. The CDR3 bases are TGTGCCAGCAGCTTAGTGGGACAGGGGGACAACGAGCAGTACTTC. This translates into CASSLVGQGDNEQYF.

The V call is TRBV19, the J call TRBJ2-5; 7 nucleotides agree with TRBD1. Trimming at V came to 5 bases and at J to 0 bases, leaving 3 bases not matched to a gene. Germline V lookup: CDR1 LNHDA, CDR2 SQIVND (reference sequence). CDR3 length: 14 amino acids. Here the CDR3 DNA reads TGTGCCAGTAGTGAAGGACAGGACCAAGAGACCCAGTACTTC. Its protein product is CASSEGQDQETQYF.

V usage is TRBV18 and J usage is TRBJ1-3, with TRBD1 matching over 7 bases. The CDR3 runs 14 residues. Trimming took 3 bases from V and 2 from J; bases not matched to a gene: 1. Germline V gene sequence: CDR1 KGHSH, CDR2 LQKENI. The CDR3 here is CASSPGTAGNTIYF. The DNA of the CDR3 is TGTGCCAGCTCACCGGGGACAGCTGGAAACACCATATATTTT.

V gene TRBV24-1 combines with J gene TRBJ2-1; 13 bases map to TRBD2. Trimming removed 5 bases from V and 0 bases from J; junction bases left unmatched: 6. In germline, CDR1 is KGHDR, CDR2 SFDVKD. This CDR3 has 18 residues. The CDR3 region is CATSGTSGRASSYNEQFF. The CDR3 DNA reads as TGTGCCACCAGTGGAACTAGCGGGAGGGCAAGCTCCTACAATGAGCAGTTCTTC.

J is TRBJ1-6 and V is TRBV7-9, with 8 bases that match TRBD1. The CDR3 has 15 amino acids. CDR1 SEHNR and CDR2 FQNEAQ come from the germline V gene (reference sequence). J lost 5 bases, V lost 5 bases, and 5 bases had no gene match. In DNA, the CDR3 is TGTGCCAGCAGCCGCGGGGGACAGGATAATTCACCCCTCCACTTT. Translated, it gives CASSRGGQDNSPLHF.

The chain recombines TRBV24-1 with TRBJ2-1; TRBD1 agrees at 7 bases. The V segment lost 1 base and the J segment 8 bases; nucleotides outside the gene matches: 10. In germline, CDR1 is KGHDR, CDR2 SFDVKD. The CDR3 sequence is 16 residues long. This CDR3 is CATSDLQGSLSDEQFF. Written as DNA, the CDR3 is TGTGCCACCAGTGATTTACAGGGGTCCCTATCCGATGAGCAGTTCTTC.

The gene calls are TRBV28 and TRBJ2-7; 10 bases agree with TRBD2. Germline CDR1 is MDHEN and CDR2 is SYDVKM. The CDR3 consists of 15 residues. V trimming: 2 bases; J trimming: 5 bases; junction bases outside the gene matches: 6. In nucleotides, the CDR3 is TGTGCCAGCAGTTTAAGGTCCCTAGCGGGAGACGAGCAGTACTTC. Translating gives CASSLRSLAGDEQYF.

The V gene is TRBV27, the J gene TRBJ2-2; D is possibly TRBD2 (5 bases). Germline V gives CDR1 MNHEY, CDR2 SMNVEV (reference sequence). This CDR3 is 13 amino acids long. V was trimmed by 5 bases and J by 6 bases, leaving 10 bases between them. The CDR3 region has the DNA TGTGCCAGCAGTCGAGGGTTCGCCGGGGAGCTGTTTTTT. Translated, it gives CASSRGFAGELFF.

The gene calls are TRBV9 and TRBJ1-3, with TRBD1 as a possible D gene (5 bases). Trimming pared 7 bases from V and 0 bases from J, leaving 14 bases between. CDR1 SGDLS and CDR2 YYNGEE come from the germline V gene. This CDR3 spans 15 amino acids. CDR3 loop: CASEGTYSSGNTIYF. DNA for the CDR3: TGTGCCAGCGAGGGGACTTACAGCTCTGGAAACACCATATATTTT.

The chain employs TRBV7-9 and TRBJ1-4; D not certain. The V end was cut by 2 bases, the J end by 2 bases, with 6 bases between. The CDR3 is 14 residues long. CDR1 is SEHNR, CDR2 FQNEAQ, per germline (reference sequence). Here the CDR3 DNA reads TGTGCCAGCAGCTTACAGGCTACTAATGAAAAACTGTTTTTT. This gives the protein CASSLQATNEKLFF.

The rearrangement uses TRBV5-4 and TRBJ1-2; the match to TRBD1 covers 12 bases. Trimming cost V 4 bases and J 4 bases; bases outside gene matches: 5. The CDR3 runs 15 residues. CDR1 is SGHNT and CDR2 is YYREEE in the germline V gene (reference sequence). The CDR3 reads CASSAGQGAFYGYTF. CDR3 bases: TGTGCCAGCAGCGCGGGACAGGGGGCTTTCTATGGCTACACCTTC.

The J gene is TRBJ1-5, the V gene TRBV28; tentatively, D is TRBD1 (5 bases). This CDR3 region has 13 residues. V lost 6 bases and J 6 bases, leaving 12 bases between the germline ends. Germline CDR1 MDHEN, CDR2 SYDVKM. This CDR3 is CASSPGGSQPQHF. In nucleotides, the CDR3 is TGTGCCAGCAGCCCCGGGGGTAGTCAGCCCCAGCATTTT.

The chain employs TRBV27 and TRBJ1-6; D ambiguous. The V gene's germline CDR1 is MNHEY and CDR2 SMNVEV (reference sequence). The CDR3 totals 15 residues. Deletions cut 3 bases from V and 7 bases from J, with 13 bases between. CDR3 DNA sequence: TGTGCCAGCAGTTTTAGCCTAGGTCGGAATTCACCCCTCCACTTT. Its protein product is CASSFSLGRNSPLHF.

J is TRBJ1-2 and V is TRBV27; TRBD1 agrees at 9 bases. Germline V gives CDR1 MNHEY, CDR2 SMNVEV (reference sequence). The CDR3 is 14 residues long. Trimming took 3 bases from V and 6 from J; bases not matched to a gene: 5. The CDR3 region is CASSFAGTGNGYTF. CDR3 nucleotide sequence: TGTGCCAGCAGTTTCGCCGGGACAGGGAATGGCTACACCTTC.

The chain employs TRBV19 and TRBJ2-1; 9 positions agree with TRBD2. The CDR3 covers 18 residues. From germline, CDR1 is LNHDA and CDR2 SQIVND (reference sequence). With V trimmed by 5 bases and J by 1 base, 12 bases remained unmatched. CDR3 in DNA: TGTGCCAGTAGTCCCCCGTATCCTAGCGGGATATCCTACAATGAGCAGTTCTTC. Translation gives CASSPPYPSGISYNEQFF.

The chain is built from TRBV5-4 and TRBJ2-3; D might be TRBD2 (5 bases). The germline gives CDR1 SGHNT, CDR2 YYREEE (reference sequence). Trimming took 7 bases from V and 2 from J, leaving 20 bases between them. CDR3 length: 16 residues. The CDR3 is CASVPPRGISTDTQYF. CDR3 in DNA: TGTGCCAGCGTACCGCCCCGGGGAATCTCCACAGATACGCAGTATTTT.

The rearrangement joins TRBV11-2 to TRBJ2-4; a weak D match, TRBD2 (6 bases). This CDR3 contains 15 residues. The V and J ends lost 1 base and 6 bases respectively, with 13 bases between them. Germline CDR1 and CDR2: SGHAT and FQNNGV. The CDR3 loop reads CASSLGASSVNIQYF. DNA of the CDR3: TGTGCCAGCAGCTTAGGTGCATCTAGCGTAAACATTCAGTACTTC.

This clone was seen just once. The rearrangement links TRBV5-1 to TRBJ2-7; TRBD1 agrees at 9 bases. V gave up 4 bases and J gave up 5 bases; unmatched junction bases: 7. The CDR3 sequence is 14 residues long. Per the germline V gene, CDR1 is SGHRS and CDR2 is YFSETQ. The CDR3 DNA reads TGCGCCAGCAGCGGGGGACAGGGAAGGGACGAGCAGTACTTC. As protein: CASSGGQGRDEQYF. The full variable domain, its missing parts supplied by reference TRBV5-1 and TRBJ2-7, is KAGVTQTPRYLIKTRGQQVTLSCSPISGHRSVSWYQQTPGQGLQFLFEYFSETQRNKGNFPGRFSGRQFSNSRSEMNVSTLELGDSALYLCASSGGQGRDEQYFGPGTRLTVT.

The rearrangement joins TRBV28 to TRBJ2-7; D unresolved. The ends were cut back, 2 bases at V and 7 bases at J, with 12 bases in the middle. Germline assignment: CDR1 MDHEN and CDR2 SYDVKM. The CDR3 is 13 amino acids. CDR3: CASSLRAPREQYF. CDR3 nucleotides: TGTGCCAGCAGTTTACGAGCCCCCCGGGAGCAGTACTTC. Using reference TRBV28 and TRBJ2-7 for the parts outside the CDR3, the full variable domain is DVKVTQSSRYLVKRTGEKVFLECVQDMDHENMFWYRQDPGLGLRLIYFSYDVKMKEKGDIPEGYSVSREKKERFSLILESASTNQTSMYLCASSLRAPREQYFGPGTRLTVT.

The gene calls are TRBV6-6 and TRBJ2-1; 11 bases map to TRBD2. Germline CDR1 is MNHNY and CDR2 is SVGAGI (reference sequence). J was trimmed by 8 bases and V by 5 bases; bases with no gene match: 29. This CDR3 is built from 22 residues. The CDR3 region is CASSPFYKLGLGTSGEGHEQFF. CDR3 DNA: TGTGCCAGCAGTCCCTTTTATAAGTTGGGCCTGGGGACTAGCGGTGAGGGCCATGAGCAGTTCTTC.

This clone was found once. The chain joins TRBV6-1 to TRBJ1-6; 8 bases fit TRBD1. J gave up 14 bases and V 1 base, and 7 bases lay outside the gene matches. The CDR3 is made up of 14 amino acids. Germline V gene lookup returns CDR1 MNHNS and CDR2 SASEGT. The CDR3 DNA follows: TGTGCCAGCAGTGAAGGTCAGGGGGCCCGGTCCCTCCACTTT. Its protein is CASSEGQGARSLHF.

V usage is TRBV21-1 and J usage is TRBJ2-7; the DNA was not used to check the table's D call, TRBD2. TRBV21-1 is flagged as a pseudogene. There are 13 residues in the CDR3. The chain's CDR3 is CASSKWGVREQYF. CDR3 DNA: TGTGCCAGCAGCAAGTGGGGGGTTAGGGAGCAGTACTTC.

The chain has TRBV28 and TRBJ2-3; 8 nucleotides line up with TRBD1. CDR3 size: 13 residues. Germline values: CDR1 MDHEN, CDR2 SYDVKM. J was trimmed by 8 bases and V by 6 bases; bases with no gene match: 7. The CDR3 here is CASSPGQGRTQYF. The DNA of the CDR3 is TGTGCCAGCAGCCCTGGACAGGGTCGTACGCAGTATTTT.

The V gene is TRBV5-5, the J gene TRBJ1-5, with D tentatively TRBD1 (6 bases). V was cut by 0 bases and J by 3 bases, with 10 bases left in between. This CDR3 is built from 15 residues. Germline V gene data show CDR1 as SGHKS and CDR2 as YYEKEE (reference sequence). This chain's CDR3 is CASSLDRASNQPQHF. The CDR3 nucleotides are TGTGCCAGCAGCTTGGACAGGGCTTCCAATCAGCCCCAGCATTTT.

The V and J genes are TRBV6-6 and TRBJ2-1; tentatively, D is TRBD2 (6 bases). CDR1 is MNHNY and CDR2 is SVGAGI in the germline V gene (reference sequence). This CDR3 is built from 14 residues. The germline V and J ends were trimmed by 8 bases and 3 bases, with 14 bases remaining between them. CDR3 nucleotides: TGTGCCAGCTCGAAGTCGACTAGCTACAATGAGCAGTTCTTC. Its translation is CASSKSTSYNEQFF.